Given below is one T cell receptor beta chain in context. The sample is drawn from a study of blood T cell repertoires in COVID-19. Looking at the study overall: From the United States, Italy and Spain came samples of acute and convalescent COVID-19.

This CDR3 is built from 18 residues. Germline V gene sequence: CDR1 MDHEN, CDR2 SYDVKM. V lost 3 bases and J 4 bases, leaving 25 bases between the germline ends. Source study methods: Estimation of nucleated cell counts was performed using reference gene primer amplification. Using immunoSEQ multiplex PCR, the repertoire was profiled, and TCRdb retains in-frame clones only, with some absent. Clone size and the V and J calls come from that table; the DNA yielded D and trimming. Among about 140,000 clones listed, around 81% were seen once. V usage is TRBV28 and J usage is TRBJ2-7, with a possible D match to TRBD2 (7 bases). The sequenced material came from peripheral blood. The receptor's source is a woman in her fifties or sixties with acute or convalescent COVID-19. CDR3 protein: CASSLRGGPGPGKYEQYF. Here the CDR3 DNA reads TGTGCCAGCAGTTTGAGGGGGGGCCCGGGACCCGGAAAATACGAGCAGTACTTC.